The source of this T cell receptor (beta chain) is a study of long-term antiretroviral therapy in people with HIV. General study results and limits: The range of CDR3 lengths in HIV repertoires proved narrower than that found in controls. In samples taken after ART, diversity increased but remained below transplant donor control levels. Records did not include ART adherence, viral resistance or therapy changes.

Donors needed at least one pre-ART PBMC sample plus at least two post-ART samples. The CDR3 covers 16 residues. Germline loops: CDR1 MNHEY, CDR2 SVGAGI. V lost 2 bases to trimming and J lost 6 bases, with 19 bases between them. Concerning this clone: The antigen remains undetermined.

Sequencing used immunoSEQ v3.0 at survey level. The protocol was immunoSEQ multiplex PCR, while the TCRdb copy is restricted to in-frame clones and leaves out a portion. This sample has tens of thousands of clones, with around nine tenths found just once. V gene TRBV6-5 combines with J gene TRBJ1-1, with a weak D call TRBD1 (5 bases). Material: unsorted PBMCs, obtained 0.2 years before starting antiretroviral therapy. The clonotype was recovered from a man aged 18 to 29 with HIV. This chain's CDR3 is CASSYRRGGGLAEAFF. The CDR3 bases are TGTGCCAGCAGTTACAGGAGGGGCGGGGGATTGGCTGAAGCTTTCTTT.